The 5 T cell receptor beta chains in this list originate from one sample, sequenced in a study of blood T cell repertoires in COVID-19. Profiling relied on immunoSEQ multiplex PCR, and the TCRdb table lists in-frame clones only, not all of them. This sample has under 250,000 clones, with 80% to 90% found just once. Sequenced input: PBMCs or T cells enriched from blood (not recorded which). The receptors were gathered from a man in his forties or fifties who had recovered from COVID-19.

This rearrangement joins TRBV9 to TRBJ2-2; 8 bases are shared with TRBD1. Trimming removed 2 bases from V and 4 bases from J; junction bases left unmatched: 7. Per germline, CDR1 SGDLS and CDR2 YYNGEE. The length of the CDR3 is 16 residues. As DNA, the CDR3 is TGTGCCAGCAGCGTGAGACCAGGGGGCGGCACCGGGGAGCTGTTTTTT. Residues: CASSVRPGGGTGELFF.

The chain uses TRBV5-1 and TRBJ2-7; 9 bases match TRBD2. The V gene's germline CDR1 is SGHRS and CDR2 YFSETQ. J gave up 2 bases and V 5 bases, and 14 bases lay outside the gene matches. The CDR3 spans 17 residues. CDR3 residues: CASRVSGSSIVPYEQYF. As DNA, the CDR3 is TGCGCCAGCAGGGTTAGCGGGAGTTCAATCGTCCCCTACGAGCAGTACTTC.

The rearrangement joins TRBV18 to TRBJ2-1; 9 bases agree with TRBD2. The junction had 17 bases not matched to a gene; V was cut back by 3 bases and J by 8 bases. Germline CDR1 and CDR2: KGHSH and LQKENI. The CDR3 extends over 18 amino acids. CDR3 in amino acids: CASSPRLSTAGGLYEQFF. The CDR3 bases are TGTGCCAGCTCACCGCGCCTTTCCACCGCGGGGGGGCTTTATGAGCAGTTCTTC.

The V call is TRBV4-1, the J call TRBJ2-2; 13 positions match TRBD2. CDR3 size: 15 residues. Unmatched junction bases numbered 2, after V lost 3 bases and J lost 7 bases. Germline V gives CDR1 MGHRA, CDR2 YSYEKL. The CDR3 bases are TGCGCCAGCAGCCATGGACTAGCGGGAGTCGGGGAGCTGTTTTTT. This translates into CASSHGLAGVGELFF.

The chain links TRBV7-2 to TRBJ2-3, with D perhaps TRBD2 (7 bases). The CDR3 consists of 14 residues. Germline V gives CDR1 SGHTA, CDR2 FQGNSA. The ends were cut back, 7 bases at V and 3 bases at J, with 14 bases in the middle. CDR3 nucleotide sequence: TGTGCCAGCATCAAGGGGGGGATAACAGATACGCAGTATTTT. This translates into CASIKGGITDTQYF. The full variable domain, in which reference TRBV7-2 and TRBJ2-3 provide the parts outside the CDR3, is GAGVSQSPSNKVTEKGKDVELRCDPISGHTALYWYRQSLGQGLEFLIYFQGNSAPDKSGLPSDRFSAERTGGSVSTLTIQRTQQEDSAVYLCASIKGGITDTQYFGPGTRLTVL.